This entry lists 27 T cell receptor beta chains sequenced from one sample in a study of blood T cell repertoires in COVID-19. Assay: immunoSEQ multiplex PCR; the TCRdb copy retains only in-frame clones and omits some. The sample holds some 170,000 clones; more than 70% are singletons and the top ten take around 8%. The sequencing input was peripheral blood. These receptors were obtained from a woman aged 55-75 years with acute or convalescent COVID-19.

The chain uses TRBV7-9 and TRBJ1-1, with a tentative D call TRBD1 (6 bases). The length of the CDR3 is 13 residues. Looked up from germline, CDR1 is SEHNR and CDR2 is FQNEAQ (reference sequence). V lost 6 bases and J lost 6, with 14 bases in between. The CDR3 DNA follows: TGTGCCAGCAGACCAGATCGGACAGCTGAAGCTTTCTTT. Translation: CASRPDRTAEAFF.

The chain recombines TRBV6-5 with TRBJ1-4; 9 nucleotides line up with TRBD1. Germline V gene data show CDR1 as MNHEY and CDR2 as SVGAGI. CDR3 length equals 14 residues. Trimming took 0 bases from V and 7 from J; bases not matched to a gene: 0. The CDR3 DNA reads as TGTGCCAGCAGTTACTCGACAGGGGGTGAAAAACTGTTTTTT. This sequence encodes CASSYSTGGEKLFF.

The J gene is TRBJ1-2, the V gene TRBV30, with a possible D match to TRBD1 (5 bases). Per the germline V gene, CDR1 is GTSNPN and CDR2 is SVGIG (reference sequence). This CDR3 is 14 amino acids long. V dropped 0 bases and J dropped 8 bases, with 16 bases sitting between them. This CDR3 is CAWSVQFRDGGYTF. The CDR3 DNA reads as TGTGCCTGGAGTGTACAGTTCAGGGATGGAGGCTACACCTTC.

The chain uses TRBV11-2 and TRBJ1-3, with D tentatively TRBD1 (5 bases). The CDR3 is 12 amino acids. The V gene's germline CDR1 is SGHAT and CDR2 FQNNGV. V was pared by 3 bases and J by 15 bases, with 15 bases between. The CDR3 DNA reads TGTGCCAGCAGCTTTCGGGGCGGGATACCATATTTT. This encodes CASSFRGGIPYF.

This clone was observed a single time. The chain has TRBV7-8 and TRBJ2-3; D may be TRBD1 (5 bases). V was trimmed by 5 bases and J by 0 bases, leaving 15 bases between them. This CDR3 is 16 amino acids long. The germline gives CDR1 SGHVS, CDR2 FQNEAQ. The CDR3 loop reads CASSRPSGSSTDTQYF. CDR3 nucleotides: TGTGCCAGCAGCCGCCCTTCAGGGTCTAGCACAGATACGCAGTATTTT.

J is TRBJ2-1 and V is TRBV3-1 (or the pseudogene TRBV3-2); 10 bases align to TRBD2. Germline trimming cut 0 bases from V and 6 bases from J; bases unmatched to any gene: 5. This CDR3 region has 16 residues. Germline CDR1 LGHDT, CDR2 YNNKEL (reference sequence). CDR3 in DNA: TGTGCCAGCAGCCAAGAGTTACTAGCGGGAACCAATGAGCAGTTCTTC. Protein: CASSQELLAGTNEQFF.

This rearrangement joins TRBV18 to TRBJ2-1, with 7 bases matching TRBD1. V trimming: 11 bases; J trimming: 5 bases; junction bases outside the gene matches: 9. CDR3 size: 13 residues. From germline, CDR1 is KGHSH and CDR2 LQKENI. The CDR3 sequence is CAGTANRDNEQFF. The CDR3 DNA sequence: TGTGCCGGGACAGCGAACCGTGACAATGAGCAGTTCTTC.

CDR3 sequence (DNA): TGTGCCAGCAGTCTCGACAGGGGGCGACTCGATACGCAGTATTTT. It codes for CASSLDRGRLDTQYF. V is TRBV6-2 or TRBV6-3 and J is TRBJ2-3; 10 positions match TRBD1. The CDR3 totals 15 residues. The germline V gene encodes CDR1 MNHEY and CDR2 SVGEGT. V lost 5 bases, J lost 6 bases, and 8 bases stayed unmatched.

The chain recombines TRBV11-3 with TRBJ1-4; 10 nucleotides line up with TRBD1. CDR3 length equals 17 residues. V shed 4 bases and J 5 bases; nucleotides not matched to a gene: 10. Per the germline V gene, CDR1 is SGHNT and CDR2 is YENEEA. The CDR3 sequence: CASSSYRDRGANEKLFF. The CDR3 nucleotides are TGTGCCAGCAGCTCCTACCGGGACAGGGGTGCAAATGAAAAACTGTTTTTT. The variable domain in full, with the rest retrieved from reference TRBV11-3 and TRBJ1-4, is EAGVVQSPRYKIIEKKQPVAFWCNPISGHNTLYWYLQNLGQGPELLIRYENEEAVDDSQLPKDRFSAERLKGVDSTLKIQPAELGDSAVYLCASSSYRDRGANEKLFFGSGTQLSVL.

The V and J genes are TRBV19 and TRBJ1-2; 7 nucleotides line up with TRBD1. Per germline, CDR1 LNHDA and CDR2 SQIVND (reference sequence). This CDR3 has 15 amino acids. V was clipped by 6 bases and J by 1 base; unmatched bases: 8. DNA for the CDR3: TGTGCCAGTAGCCAGGGACAGCAGTTTAACTATGGCTACACCTTC. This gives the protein CASSQGQQFNYGYTF.

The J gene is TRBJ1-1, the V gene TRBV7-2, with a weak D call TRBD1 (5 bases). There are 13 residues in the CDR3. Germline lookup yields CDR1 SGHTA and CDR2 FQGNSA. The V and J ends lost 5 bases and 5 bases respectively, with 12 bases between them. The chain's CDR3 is CASSPWGGTEAFF. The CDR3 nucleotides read TGTGCCAGCAGCCCGTGGGGGGGAACTGAAGCTTTCTTT.

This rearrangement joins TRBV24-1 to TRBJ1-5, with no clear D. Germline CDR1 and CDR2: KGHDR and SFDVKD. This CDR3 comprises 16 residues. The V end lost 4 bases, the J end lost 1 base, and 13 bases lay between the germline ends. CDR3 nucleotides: TGTGCCACCAGTGAGGGAGGGATAACGAGCAATCAGCCCCAGCATTTT. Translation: CATSEGGITSNQPQHF.

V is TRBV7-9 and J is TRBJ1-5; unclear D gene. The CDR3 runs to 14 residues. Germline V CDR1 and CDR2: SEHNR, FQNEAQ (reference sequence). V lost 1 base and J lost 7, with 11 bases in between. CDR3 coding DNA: TGTGCCAGCAGCTTAGGACTAAGGGAGCAGCCCCAGCATTTT. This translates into CASSLGLREQPQHF.

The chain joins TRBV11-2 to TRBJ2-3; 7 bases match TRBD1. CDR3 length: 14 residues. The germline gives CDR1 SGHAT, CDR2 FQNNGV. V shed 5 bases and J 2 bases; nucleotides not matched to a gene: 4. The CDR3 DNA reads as TGTGCCAGCAGCCCAGGGACAGACACAGATACGCAGTATTTT. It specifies CASSPGTDTDTQYF.

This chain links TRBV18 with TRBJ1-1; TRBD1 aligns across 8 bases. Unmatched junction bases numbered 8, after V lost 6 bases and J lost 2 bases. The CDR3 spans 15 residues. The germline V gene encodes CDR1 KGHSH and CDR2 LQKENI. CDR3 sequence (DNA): TGTGCCAGCTCGCCCGACAGGGGTCCTAACACTGAAGCTTTCTTT. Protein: CASSPDRGPNTEAFF.

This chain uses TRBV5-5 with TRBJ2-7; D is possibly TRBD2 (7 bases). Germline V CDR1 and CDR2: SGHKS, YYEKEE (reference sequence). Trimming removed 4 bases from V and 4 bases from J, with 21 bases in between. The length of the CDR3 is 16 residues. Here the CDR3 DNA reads TGTGCCAGCAGCCACCTCAGGGGAGGGGGGTTATACGAGCAGTACTTC. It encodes CASSHLRGGGLYEQYF.

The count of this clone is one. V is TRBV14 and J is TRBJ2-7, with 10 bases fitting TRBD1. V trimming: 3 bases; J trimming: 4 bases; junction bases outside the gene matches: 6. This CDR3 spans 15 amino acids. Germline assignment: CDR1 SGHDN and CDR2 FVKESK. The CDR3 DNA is TGTGCCAGCAGCCACTACGGGGGACAGGGGTACGAGCAGTACTTC. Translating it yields CASSHYGGQGYEQYF.

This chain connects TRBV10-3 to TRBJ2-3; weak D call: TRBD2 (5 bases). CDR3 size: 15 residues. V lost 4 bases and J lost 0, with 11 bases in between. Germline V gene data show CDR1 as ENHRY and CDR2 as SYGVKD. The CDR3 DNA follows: TGTGCCATCAGTGGTGGCCCGGGGAGCACAGATACGCAGTATTTT. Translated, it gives CAISGGPGSTDTQYF.

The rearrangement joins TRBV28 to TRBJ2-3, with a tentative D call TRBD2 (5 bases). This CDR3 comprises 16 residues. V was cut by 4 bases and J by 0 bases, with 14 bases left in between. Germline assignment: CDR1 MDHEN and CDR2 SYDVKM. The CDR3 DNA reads TGTGCCAGCAGTTCTCCAGGTAGCGTGAGCACAGATACGCAGTATTTT. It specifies CASSSPGSVSTDTQYF.

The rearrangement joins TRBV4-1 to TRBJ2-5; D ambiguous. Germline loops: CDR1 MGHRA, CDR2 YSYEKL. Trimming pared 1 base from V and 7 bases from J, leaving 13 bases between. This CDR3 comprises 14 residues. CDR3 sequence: CASSQVRPPRTQYF. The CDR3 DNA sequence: TGCGCCAGCAGCCAAGTACGCCCGCCCAGGACCCAGTACTTC.

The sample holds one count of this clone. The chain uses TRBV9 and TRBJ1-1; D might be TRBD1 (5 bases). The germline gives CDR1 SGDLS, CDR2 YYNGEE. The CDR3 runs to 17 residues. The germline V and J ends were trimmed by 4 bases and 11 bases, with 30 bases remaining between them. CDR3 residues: CASSSRDYRAGLSVAFF. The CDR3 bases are TGTGCCAGCAGCTCCCGGGACTACCGGGCTGGGTTATCTGTGGCTTTCTTT.

The CDR3 nucleotides read TGTGCCAGCTCCAGACAGGAAGGAACTGAAGCTTTCTTT. Translating gives CASSRQEGTEAFF. The chain uses TRBV18 and TRBJ1-1; possible D gene TRBD1, 6 bases. The V end lost 6 bases, the J end lost 5 bases, and 13 bases lay between the germline ends. This CDR3 has 13 residues. Germline CDR1 KGHSH, CDR2 LQKENI.

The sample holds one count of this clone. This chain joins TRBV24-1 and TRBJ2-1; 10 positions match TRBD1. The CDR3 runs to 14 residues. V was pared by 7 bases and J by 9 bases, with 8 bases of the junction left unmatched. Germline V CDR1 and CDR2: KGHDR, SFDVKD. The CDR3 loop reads CATRRTGGSTEQFF. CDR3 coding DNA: TGTGCCACCAGACGGACAGGGGGGTCTACTGAGCAGTTCTTC.

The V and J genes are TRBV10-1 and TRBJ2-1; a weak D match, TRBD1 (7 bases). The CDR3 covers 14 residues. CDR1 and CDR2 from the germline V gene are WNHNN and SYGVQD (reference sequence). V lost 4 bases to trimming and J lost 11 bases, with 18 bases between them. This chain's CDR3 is CASSVIGSGGKQFF. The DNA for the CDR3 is TGCGCCAGCAGTGTTATAGGATCAGGGGGGAAGCAGTTCTTC.

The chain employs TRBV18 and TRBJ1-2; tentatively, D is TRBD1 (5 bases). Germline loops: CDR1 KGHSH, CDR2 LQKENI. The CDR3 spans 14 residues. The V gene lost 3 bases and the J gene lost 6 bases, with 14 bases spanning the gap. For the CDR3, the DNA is TGTGCCAGCTCACCCATCTCCTCGGGGGATGGCTACACCTTC. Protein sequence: CASSPISSGDGYTF.

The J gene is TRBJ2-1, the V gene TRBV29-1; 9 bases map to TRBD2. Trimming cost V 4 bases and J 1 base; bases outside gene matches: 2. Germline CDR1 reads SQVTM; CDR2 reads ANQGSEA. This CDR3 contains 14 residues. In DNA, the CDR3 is TGCAGCGTTGTAGCGGGAGCATCCTACAATGAGCAGTTCTTC. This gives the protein CSVVAGASYNEQFF.

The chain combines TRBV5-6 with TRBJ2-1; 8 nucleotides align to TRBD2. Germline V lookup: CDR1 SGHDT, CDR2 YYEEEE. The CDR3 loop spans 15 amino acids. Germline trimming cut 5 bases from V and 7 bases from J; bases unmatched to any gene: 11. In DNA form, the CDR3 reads TGTGCCAGCAGGAAGGTAGCGGGACCTCGGAATGAGCAGTTCTTC. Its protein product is CASRKVAGPRNEQFF. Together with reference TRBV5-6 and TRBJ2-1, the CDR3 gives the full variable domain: DAGVTQSPTHLIKTRGQQVTLRCSPKSGHDTVSWYQQALGQGPQFIFQYYEEEERQRGNFPDRFSGHQFPNYSSELNVNALLLGDSALYLCASRKVAGPRNEQFFGPGTRLTVL.